These 8 T cell receptor beta chains originate from one sample sequenced in a study of siplizumab effects on memory and regulatory T cells. Method: immunoSEQ multiplex PCR; TCRdb's copy keeps in-frame clones and lacks some. The sample includes fewer than 120,000 clones, approximately 92% of them seen just once. Source material: CD4+ T cells sorted from blood. These receptors came from a human donor in good health.

The chain joins TRBV6-5 to TRBJ2-7, with D hard to call. Germline V gene sequence: CDR1 MNHEY, CDR2 SVGAGI. V was trimmed by 0 bases and J by 0 bases, leaving 12 bases between them. This CDR3 spans 16 amino acids. The CDR3 nucleotides are TGTGCCAGCAGTTACTCGAACACTCATAACTCCTACGAGCAGTACTTC. Translated: CASSYSNTHNSYEQYF.

The chain employs TRBV7-9 and TRBJ2-1; either TRBD1 or TRBD2 may supply D (5 bases each). Trimming removed 5 bases at V and 4 bases at J, with 12 bases between. Germline V CDR1 and CDR2: SEHNR, FQNEAQ (reference sequence). The CDR3 is 14 amino acids. CDR3 in DNA: TGTGCCAGCAGCGGATCGGGGCCTTACAATGAGCAGTTCTTC. Its translation: CASSGSGPYNEQFF.

The chain combines TRBV7-7 with TRBJ2-1; TRBD1 or TRBD2 may be the D gene (7 bases each). The CDR3 runs 15 residues. V lost 5 bases and J lost 6, with 17 bases in between. CDR1 is SSHAT and CDR2 is FNYEAQ in the germline V gene (reference sequence). CDR3 DNA: TGTGCCAGCAGCGAAAGACAGGGACTAACCAATGAGCAGTTCTTC. Its translation: CASSERQGLTNEQFF.

The CDR3 loop reads CASSLFWREGLDEQFF. In DNA, the CDR3 is TGTGCCAGCAGCTTATTTTGGCGGGAGGGCCTGGATGAGCAGTTCTTC. The chain has TRBV11-3 and TRBJ2-1, with 9 bases that match TRBD2. The germline V gene encodes CDR1 SGHNT and CDR2 YENEEA. The CDR3 spans 16 residues. J was trimmed by 8 bases and V by 2 bases; bases with no gene match: 10.

The V call is TRBV7-8, the J call TRBJ1-5; TRBD1 is a possible D gene (5 bases). V dropped 6 bases and J dropped 7 bases, with 25 bases sitting between them. The CDR3 is 17 amino acids. Germline V gene data show CDR1 as SGHVS and CDR2 as FQNEAQ. The CDR3 is CASRPLPRRVFDQPQHF. The CDR3 nucleotides are TGTGCCAGCAGGCCCCTCCCCCGCAGGGTATTTGACCAGCCCCAGCATTTT.

The DNA for the CDR3 is TGCGCCAGCAGCTTCATTCCGGGACAGGGGGCAGTTGGGGCCAACGTCCTGACTTTC. This codes for CASSFIPGQGAVGANVLTF. This chain joins TRBV5-1 and TRBJ2-6; 12 nucleotides match TRBD1. CDR1 and CDR2 from the germline V gene are SGHRS and YFSETQ. The V gene end was trimmed by 2 bases and the J gene end by 3 bases; junction bases not matched to a gene: 9. The CDR3 totals 19 residues.

V and J are TRBV6-5 and TRBJ2-7; D is possibly TRBD1 or TRBD2 (6 bases each). Germline V gene sequence: CDR1 MNHEY, CDR2 SVGAGI. V lost 7 bases, J lost 1 base, and 11 bases lay in between. The CDR3 has 13 residues. Written as DNA, the CDR3 is TGTGCCAGCATGGAGGGGGGTTCCTACGAGCAGTACTTC. This gives the protein CASMEGGSYEQYF.

The chain uses TRBV18 and TRBJ2-7; D gene unclear. The CDR3 consists of 14 residues. V shed 6 bases and J shed 1 base, with 13 bases lying between them. Germline loops: CDR1 KGHSH, CDR2 LQKENI. CDR3 protein: CASSPPALSYEQYF. DNA for the CDR3: TGTGCCAGCTCCCCCCCTGCGCTGTCCTACGAGCAGTACTTC.